This passage covers 20 T cell receptor beta chains from one sample sequenced in a study of control samples from healthy donors and cancer patients (dated by TCRdb to the early 2020s). Library preparation employed the immunoSEQ multiplex PCR assay. This is the immuneACCESS table as TCRdb keeps it, with only in-frame sequences that have V and J called. A part of the clones is gone; compared with another copy, unresolved V genes explain less than half, and the rest is unexplained. In this sample the table shows under 150,000 clones, 75% to 90% of which occur a single time. In total, the top ten clones hold approximately 1.1% of the sample. Sequencing was carried out using PBMCs. The receptors come from a woman aged 45-65 years with colorectal cancer.

The count of this clone is one. The chain uses TRBV18 and TRBJ2-7, with unresolved D. Germline assignment: CDR1 KGHSH and CDR2 LQKENI. The CDR3 has 13 residues. Trimming removed 5 bases at V and 0 bases at J, with 8 bases between. The CDR3 DNA sequence: TGTGCCAGCTCAAAGGGCCTCTCCTACGAGCAGTACTTC. Its protein is CASSKGLSYEQYF.

The chain links TRBV28 to TRBJ1-1; D is perhaps TRBD1 (5 bases). V was shortened by 4 bases and J by 10 bases, with 13 bases between the two germline ends. The CDR3 totals 12 residues. The germline V gene encodes CDR1 MDHEN and CDR2 SYDVKM. The CDR3 nucleotides read TGTGCCAGCAGTTCGGGACCATATGGAGCTTTCTTT. Protein product: CASSSGPYGAFF.

This chain uses TRBV5-6 with TRBJ2-6; D call uncertain. V was pared by 2 bases and J by 1 base, with 13 bases between. Germline CDR1 is SGHDT and CDR2 is YYEEEE. The CDR3 runs to 17 residues. The CDR3 is CASSLSLYFSGANVLTF. The CDR3 region has the DNA TGTGCCAGCAGCTTAAGCCTATACTTTTCTGGGGCCAACGTCCTGACTTTC.

In this sample, this clone turned up once. This chain connects TRBV27 to TRBJ2-6, with D possibly being TRBD1 or TRBD2 (5 bases each). This CDR3 has 19 residues. The V end was cut by 6 bases, the J end by 2 bases, with 23 bases between. The germline gives CDR1 MNHEY, CDR2 SMNVEV (reference sequence). The CDR3 protein is CASSPEGSRALPGANVLTF. The CDR3 nucleotides read TGTGCCAGCAGCCCTGAGGGGAGCCGTGCCCTTCCTGGGGCCAACGTCCTGACTTTC.

The V call is TRBV7-9, the J call TRBJ2-1; unclear D gene. CDR1 is SEHNR, CDR2 FQNEAQ, per germline (reference sequence). There are 14 residues in the CDR3. The ends were cut back, 3 bases at V and 7 bases at J, with 13 bases in the middle. The CDR3 region is CASSFRNERNEQFF. The CDR3, as DNA: TGTGCCAGCAGCTTCAGAAATGAAAGAAATGAGCAGTTCTTC.

The V and J genes are TRBV5-6 and TRBJ2-1, with 7 bases aligning to TRBD1. This CDR3 is built from 16 residues. Germline CDR1 reads SGHDT; CDR2 reads YYEEEE. After removal of 2 bases from V and 2 bases from J, the junction contained 7 bases not matched to a gene. This chain's CDR3 is CASSFTGQRAYNEQFF. In DNA form, the CDR3 reads TGTGCCAGCAGCTTTACGGGACAGAGGGCCTACAATGAGCAGTTCTTC.

V and J are TRBV28 and TRBJ2-1; 12 bases are a match to TRBD1. The CDR3 runs to 16 residues. CDR1 is MDHEN and CDR2 is SYDVKM in the germline V gene. The V and J ends lost 3 bases and 12 bases, in that order; junction bases with no gene match: 12. The CDR3 reads CASSLPGTGGQMVQFF. The DNA of the CDR3 is TGTGCCAGCAGTTTGCCCGGGACAGGGGGCCAGATGGTGCAGTTCTTC.

This rearrangement joins TRBV6-4 to TRBJ2-1, with TRBD2 matching 10 bases. The CDR3 is 15 amino acids. Germline V lookup: CDR1 MRHNA, CDR2 SNTAGT. J lost 5 bases, V lost 5 bases, and 6 bases had no gene match. The CDR3, as DNA: TGTGCCAGCAGTACCAGCGGGGGGGGAAACAATGAGCAGTTCTTC. It yields the protein CASSTSGGGNNEQFF.

V and J are TRBV10-2 and TRBJ2-7, with D possibly being TRBD1 (7 bases). The CDR3 has 15 residues. The V end was cut by 0 bases, the J end by 5 bases, with 14 bases between. Germline CDR1 reads WSHSY; CDR2 reads SAAADI. In DNA, the CDR3 is TGCGCCAGCAGTGAGTCAGGAGGGGGCTGGAACGAGCAGTACTTC. Translation: CASSESGGGWNEQYF.

This chain joins TRBV5-1 and TRBJ2-3; TRBD2 agrees at 15 bases. With V trimmed by 4 bases and J by 2 bases, 5 bases remained unmatched. The V gene's germline CDR1 is SGHRS and CDR2 YFSETQ. This CDR3 is built from 17 residues. CDR3 residues: CASSPGTSGGYTDTQYF. CDR3 DNA sequence: TGCGCCAGCAGCCCCGGGACTAGCGGGGGGTACACAGATACGCAGTATTTT.

The chain carries TRBV30 and TRBJ1-2; possible D gene TRBD1, 5 bases. The V gene's germline CDR1 is GTSNPN and CDR2 SVGIG (reference sequence). The CDR3 length is 14 residues. V shed 2 bases and J shed 4 bases, with 14 bases lying between them. The CDR3 DNA follows: TGTGCCTGGAGTCTTGGCAGGGCCTCCTATGGCTACACCTTC. Its translation: CAWSLGRASYGYTF.

V gene TRBV29-1 combines with J gene TRBJ2-3; D is perhaps TRBD1 (6 bases). CDR3 length equals 13 residues. V dropped 3 bases and J dropped 3 bases, with 10 bases sitting between them. CDR1 and CDR2 (germline): SQVTM, ANQGSEA. The CDR3 DNA sequence: TGCAGCGTTGACAGGGGCTCGACAGATACGCAGTATTTT. This translates into CSVDRGSTDTQYF.

The rearrangement joins TRBV5-5 to TRBJ1-2; 7 bases line up with TRBD1. Germline assignment: CDR1 SGHKS and CDR2 YYEKEE (reference sequence). The CDR3 contains 16 residues. The V gene end was trimmed by 5 bases and the J gene end by 1 base; junction bases not matched to a gene: 11. In DNA, the CDR3 is TGTGCCAGCAGGCCCCGGCCAGGGGGTTATAACTATGGCTACACCTTC. Encoded protein: CASRPRPGGYNYGYTF.

This clone has just one count. The CDR3 loop is CASSKGQSKGDEQFF. CDR3 nucleotides: TGCGCCAGCAGCAAGGGACAGAGCAAAGGGGATGAGCAGTTCTTC. The J gene is TRBJ2-1, the V gene TRBV5-1; TRBD1 aligns across 7 bases. The CDR3 sequence is 15 residues long. The V and J ends lost 4 bases and 8 bases, in that order; junction bases with no gene match: 12. Germline V gene sequence: CDR1 SGHRS, CDR2 YFSETQ. The full variable domain, with the rest looked up from reference TRBV5-1 and TRBJ2-1, is KAGVTQTPRYLIKTRGQQVTLSCSPISGHRSVSWYQQTPGQGLQFLFEYFSETQRNKGNFPGRFSGRQFSNSRSEMNVSTLELGDSALYLCASSKGQSKGDEQFFGPGTRLTVL.

The chain recombines TRBV7-6 with TRBJ1-1; tentative D call: TRBD1 (5 bases). Germline CDR1 and CDR2: SGHVS and FNYEAQ. CDR3 length equals 13 residues. Trimming removed 3 bases at V and 4 bases at J, with 9 bases between. Here the CDR3 reads CASSLGGGTEAFF. The CDR3 coding sequence is TGTGCCAGCAGCTTGGGGGGGGGCACTGAAGCTTTCTTT.

CDR3 loop: CASSYSQGVAGETQYF. CDR3 nucleotides: TGTGCCAGCAGTTACTCTCAGGGGGTAGCGGGAGAGACCCAGTACTTC. J is TRBJ2-5 and V is TRBV6-2 or TRBV6-3, with D possibly being TRBD1 or TRBD2 (7 bases each). CDR3 length equals 16 residues. The V gene lost 0 bases and the J gene lost 4 bases, with 15 bases spanning the gap. Per the germline V gene, CDR1 is MNHEY and CDR2 is SVGEGT.

CDR3 in DNA: TGTGCCAGCAGCTTAGACAGGAATAGTAACTATGGCTACACCTTC. It specifies CASSLDRNSNYGYTF. The V and J genes are TRBV7-9 and TRBJ1-2; the D gene is possibly TRBD1 (5 bases). Per germline, CDR1 SEHNR and CDR2 FQNEAQ (reference sequence). Trimming removed 1 base from V and 1 base from J, with 10 bases in between. This CDR3 spans 15 amino acids.

The rearrangement joins TRBV15 to TRBJ2-7; 8 bases fit TRBD2. V gave up 1 base and J gave up 6 bases; unmatched junction bases: 11. The CDR3 has 16 residues. Per germline, CDR1 LNHNV and CDR2 YYDKDF (reference sequence). The CDR3 DNA reads as TGTGCCACCAGCAGAGCAACTAGCGGAGCTCTACTCGAGCAGTACTTC. Amino acid sequence: CATSRATSGALLEQYF.

The rearrangement joins TRBV3-1 (or the pseudogene TRBV3-2) to TRBJ2-1; D may correspond to TRBD1 or TRBD2 (5 bases each). Trimming shortened V by 3 bases and J by 9 bases, and 12 bases separated the two germline ends. In germline, CDR1 is LGHDT, CDR2 YNNKEL (reference sequence). The CDR3 runs to 13 residues. The CDR3 DNA follows: TGTGCCAGCAGCCAGCTCGCCGGGACTGAGCAGTTCTTC. Protein product: CASSQLAGTEQFF.

Here the CDR3 reads CASSLVTDTEAFF. The CDR3 DNA is TGCGCCAGCAGCTTGGTGACTGACACTGAAGCTTTCTTT. V and J are TRBV5-1 and TRBJ1-1; D ambiguous. The CDR3 spans 13 residues. V lost 0 bases to trimming and J lost 3 bases, with 6 bases between them. Germline lookup yields CDR1 SGHRS and CDR2 YFSETQ.